This T cell receptor beta chain was identified during a study of T cells in Graves' hyperthyroidism and ophthalmopathy. Researchers took RNA transcripts and amplified the TCR beta CDR3 regions from them. The study used the HTBI primer set for a first-round RT-PCR of the TCR CDR3. From the multiplex PCR reads, TCRdb called clonotypes with MiXCR, one entry per CDR3 protein. The sample contains about 270,000 distinct CDR3 sequences, about 20% of which appear only once. V dropped 6 bases and J dropped 2; count of bases not matched to a gene: 8. CDR1 and CDR2 (germline): SGHRS, YFSETQ. The CDR3 totals 15 residues.

The sequenced material came from blood. The receptor was isolated from a man aged 25 to 40 with Graves' ophthalmopathy. The V gene is TRBV5-1, the J gene TRBJ2-7; 10 bases map to TRBD2. The CDR3 spells CASTPGTSAPYEQYF. The CDR3 DNA reads as TGCGCCAGCACCCCAGGGACTAGCGCGCCCTACGAGCAGTACTTC.